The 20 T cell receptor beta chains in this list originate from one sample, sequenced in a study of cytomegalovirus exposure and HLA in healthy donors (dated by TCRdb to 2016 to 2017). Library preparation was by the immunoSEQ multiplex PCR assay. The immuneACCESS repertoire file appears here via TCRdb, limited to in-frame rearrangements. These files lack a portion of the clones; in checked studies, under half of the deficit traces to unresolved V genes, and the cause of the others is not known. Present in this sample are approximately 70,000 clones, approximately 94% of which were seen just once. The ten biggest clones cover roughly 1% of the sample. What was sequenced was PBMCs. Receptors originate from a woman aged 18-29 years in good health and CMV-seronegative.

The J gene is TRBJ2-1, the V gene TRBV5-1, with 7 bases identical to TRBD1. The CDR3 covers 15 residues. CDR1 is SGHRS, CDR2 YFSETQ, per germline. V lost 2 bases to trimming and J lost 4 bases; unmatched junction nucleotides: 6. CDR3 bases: TGCGCCAGCAGCTTCGTCGGGACAGAATACAATGAGCAGTTCTTC. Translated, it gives CASSFVGTEYNEQFF.

This chain's CDR3 is CASSPSGGDEKLFF. Here the CDR3 DNA reads TGTGCCAGCAGCCCGAGCGGGGGGGACGAAAAACTGTTTTTT. The gene calls are TRBV25-1 and TRBJ1-4, with D possibly being TRBD1 (5 bases). Germline-derived CDR1 and CDR2 are MGHDK and SYGVNS. This CDR3 spans 14 amino acids. The V gene lost 6 bases and the J gene lost 8 bases, with 16 bases spanning the gap.

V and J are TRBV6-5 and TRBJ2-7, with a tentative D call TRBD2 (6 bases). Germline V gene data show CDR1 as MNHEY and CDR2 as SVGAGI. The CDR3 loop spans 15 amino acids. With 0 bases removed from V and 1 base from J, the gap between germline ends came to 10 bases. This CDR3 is CASSYSSSGSYEQYF. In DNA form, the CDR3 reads TGTGCCAGCAGTTACTCGAGTAGCGGATCCTACGAGCAGTACTTC.

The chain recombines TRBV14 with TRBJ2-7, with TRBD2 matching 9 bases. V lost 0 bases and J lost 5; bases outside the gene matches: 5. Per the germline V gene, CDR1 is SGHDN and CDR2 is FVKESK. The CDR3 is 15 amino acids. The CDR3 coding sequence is TGTGCCAGCAGCCAAGAGAGGCTAGCGGGGAACGAGCAGTACTTC. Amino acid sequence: CASSQERLAGNEQYF.

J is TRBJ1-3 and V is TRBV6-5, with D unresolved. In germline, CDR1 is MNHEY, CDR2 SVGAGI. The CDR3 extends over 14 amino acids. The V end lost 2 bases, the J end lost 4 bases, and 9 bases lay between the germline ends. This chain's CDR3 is CASSYRGWGNTIYF. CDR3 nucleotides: TGTGCCAGCAGTTACAGAGGATGGGGAAACACCATATATTTT.

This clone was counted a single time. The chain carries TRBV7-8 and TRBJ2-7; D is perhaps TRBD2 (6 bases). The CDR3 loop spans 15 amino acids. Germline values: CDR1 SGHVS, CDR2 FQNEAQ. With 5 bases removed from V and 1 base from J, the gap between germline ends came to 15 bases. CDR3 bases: TGTGCCAGCAGCCCGAGGAGGGGCCGATCCTACGAGCAGTACTTC. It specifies CASSPRRGRSYEQYF.

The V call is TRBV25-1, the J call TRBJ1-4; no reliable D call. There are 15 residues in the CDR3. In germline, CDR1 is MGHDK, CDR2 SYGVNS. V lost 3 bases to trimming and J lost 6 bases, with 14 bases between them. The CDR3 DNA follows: TGTGCCAGCAGTGACCCCGAGGAGCTGTATGAAAAACTGTTTTTT. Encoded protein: CASSDPEELYEKLFF.

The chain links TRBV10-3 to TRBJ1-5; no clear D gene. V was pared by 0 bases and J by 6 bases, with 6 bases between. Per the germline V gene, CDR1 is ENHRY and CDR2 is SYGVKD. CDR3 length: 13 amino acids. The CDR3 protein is CAISESDIQPQHF. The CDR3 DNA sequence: TGTGCCATCAGTGAGTCAGACATTCAGCCCCAGCATTTT.

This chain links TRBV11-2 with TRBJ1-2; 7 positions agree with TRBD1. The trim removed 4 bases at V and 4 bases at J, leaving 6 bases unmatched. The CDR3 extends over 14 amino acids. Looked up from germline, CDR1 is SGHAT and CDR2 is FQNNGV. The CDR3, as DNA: TGTGCCAGCAGCTCAGGGGGGCCTTCCTATGGCTACACCTTC. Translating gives CASSSGGPSYGYTF.

The CDR3 coding sequence is TGTGCCAGCAGTGAAGGCTACACAGATACGCAGTATTTT. Amino acid sequence: CASSEGYTDTQYF. The chain combines TRBV6-1 with TRBJ2-3; D is unresolved. The CDR3 sequence is 13 residues long. Germline assignment: CDR1 MNHNS and CDR2 SASEGT. Trimming removed 1 base from V and 2 bases from J, with 4 bases in between.

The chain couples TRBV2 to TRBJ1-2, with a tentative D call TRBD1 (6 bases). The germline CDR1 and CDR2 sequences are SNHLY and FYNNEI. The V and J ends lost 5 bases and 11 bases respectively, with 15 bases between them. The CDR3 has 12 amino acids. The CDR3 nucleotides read TGTGCCAGCAGTAGACAGGTCCAAGGATACACCTTC. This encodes CASSRQVQGYTF.

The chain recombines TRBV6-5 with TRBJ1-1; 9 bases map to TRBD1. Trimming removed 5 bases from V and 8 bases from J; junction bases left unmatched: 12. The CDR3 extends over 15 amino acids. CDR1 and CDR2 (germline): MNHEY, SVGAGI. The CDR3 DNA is TGTGCCAGCAGTAAAACCGGACAGGGGCCCCCCGAAGCTTTCTTT. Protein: CASSKTGQGPPEAFF.

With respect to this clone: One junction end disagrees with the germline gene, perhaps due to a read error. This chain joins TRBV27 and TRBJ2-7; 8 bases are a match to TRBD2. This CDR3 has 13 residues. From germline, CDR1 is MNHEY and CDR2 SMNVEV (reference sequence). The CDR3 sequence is CASSPRTSYGVVF. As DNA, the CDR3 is TGTGCCAGCAGTCCCCGGACTAGCTACGGGGTGGTATTC.

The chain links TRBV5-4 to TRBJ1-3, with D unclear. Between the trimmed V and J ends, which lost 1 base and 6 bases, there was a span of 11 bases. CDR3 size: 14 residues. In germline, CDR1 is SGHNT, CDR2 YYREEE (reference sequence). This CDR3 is CASSLIGSLNTIYF. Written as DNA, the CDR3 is TGTGCCAGCAGCTTGATTGGCTCCCTAAACACCATATATTTT.

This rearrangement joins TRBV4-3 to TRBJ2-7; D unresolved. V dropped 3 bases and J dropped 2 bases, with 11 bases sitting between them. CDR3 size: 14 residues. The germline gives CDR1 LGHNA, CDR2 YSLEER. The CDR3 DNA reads TGCGCCAGCAGCCACCGAACAGACACCTACGAGCAGTACTTC. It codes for CASSHRTDTYEQYF.

Here the CDR3 reads CASIDSNYGYTF. Written as DNA, the CDR3 is TGTGCCAGCATCGACAGTAACTATGGCTACACCTTC. The chain employs TRBV6-1 and TRBJ1-2; possibly TRBD1 for D (5 bases). Germline V CDR1 and CDR2: MNHNS, SASEGT. Trimming cost V 7 bases and J 1 base, with 7 bases left between them. This CDR3 contains 12 residues.

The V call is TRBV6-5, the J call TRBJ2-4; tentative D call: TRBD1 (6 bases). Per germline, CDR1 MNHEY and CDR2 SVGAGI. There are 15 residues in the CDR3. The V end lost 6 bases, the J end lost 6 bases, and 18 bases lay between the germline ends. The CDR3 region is CASRSAQGSRNIQYF. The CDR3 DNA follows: TGTGCCAGCAGGTCCGCACAGGGTTCCCGAAACATTCAGTACTTC.

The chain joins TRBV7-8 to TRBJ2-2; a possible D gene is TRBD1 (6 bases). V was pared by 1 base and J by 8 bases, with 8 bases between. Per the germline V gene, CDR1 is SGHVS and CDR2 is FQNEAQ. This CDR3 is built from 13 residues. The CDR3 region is CASSLDRDGELFF. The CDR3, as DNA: TGTGCCAGCAGCTTAGACAGGGATGGGGAGCTGTTTTTT.

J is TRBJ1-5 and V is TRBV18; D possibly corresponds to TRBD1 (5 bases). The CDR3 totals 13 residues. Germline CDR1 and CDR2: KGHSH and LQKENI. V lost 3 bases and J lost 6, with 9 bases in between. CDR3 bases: TGTGCCAGCTCACCCCTTCAGGGTCAGCCCCAGCATTTT. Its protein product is CASSPLQGQPQHF.

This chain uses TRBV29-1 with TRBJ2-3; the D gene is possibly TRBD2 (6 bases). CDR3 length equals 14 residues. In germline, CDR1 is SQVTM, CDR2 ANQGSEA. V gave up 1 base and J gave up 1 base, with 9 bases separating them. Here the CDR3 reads CSVEVASGTDTQYF. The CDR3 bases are TGCAGCGTTGAAGTGGCTAGCGGCACAGATACGCAGTATTTT.